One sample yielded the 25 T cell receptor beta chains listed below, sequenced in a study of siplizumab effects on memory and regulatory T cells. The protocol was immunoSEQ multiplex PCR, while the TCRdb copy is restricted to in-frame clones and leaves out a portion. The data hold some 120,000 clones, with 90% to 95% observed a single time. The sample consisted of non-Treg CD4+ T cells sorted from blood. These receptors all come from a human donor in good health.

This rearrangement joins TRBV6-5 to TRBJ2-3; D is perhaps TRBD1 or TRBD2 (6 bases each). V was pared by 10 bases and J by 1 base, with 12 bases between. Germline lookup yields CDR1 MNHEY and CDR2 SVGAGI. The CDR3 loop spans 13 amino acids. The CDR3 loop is CAIGGGGTDTQYF. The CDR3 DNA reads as TGTGCCATCGGGGGCGGGGGCACAGATACGCAGTATTTT.

CDR3: CASSLGLAFGEQYF. As DNA, the CDR3 is TGTGCCAGCAGCCTGGGACTAGCATTCGGAGAGCAGTACTTC. V is TRBV5-6 and J is TRBJ2-7, with 9 positions matching TRBD2. V lost 4 bases and J lost 7; bases outside the gene matches: 9. Germline CDR1 and CDR2: SGHDT and YYEEEE. The CDR3 is made up of 14 amino acids. The full variable domain, rest sourced from reference TRBV5-6 and TRBJ2-7, is DAGVTQSPTHLIKTRGQQVTLRCSPKSGHDTVSWYQQALGQGPQFIFQYYEEEERQRGNFPDRFSGHQFPNYSSELNVNALLLGDSALYLCASSLGLAFGEQYFGPGTRLTVT.

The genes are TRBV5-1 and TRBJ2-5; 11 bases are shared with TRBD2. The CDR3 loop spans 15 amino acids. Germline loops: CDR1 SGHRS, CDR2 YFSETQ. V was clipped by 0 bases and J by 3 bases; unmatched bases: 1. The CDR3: CASSLEGLAEETQYF. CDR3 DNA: TGCGCCAGCAGCTTGGAGGGACTAGCGGAAGAGACCCAGTACTTC.

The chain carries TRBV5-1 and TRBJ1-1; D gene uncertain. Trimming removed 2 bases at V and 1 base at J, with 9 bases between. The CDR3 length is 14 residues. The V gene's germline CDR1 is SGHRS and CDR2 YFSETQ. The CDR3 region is CASSFQAGNTEAFF. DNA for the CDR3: TGCGCCAGCAGCTTCCAGGCAGGGAACACTGAAGCTTTCTTT.

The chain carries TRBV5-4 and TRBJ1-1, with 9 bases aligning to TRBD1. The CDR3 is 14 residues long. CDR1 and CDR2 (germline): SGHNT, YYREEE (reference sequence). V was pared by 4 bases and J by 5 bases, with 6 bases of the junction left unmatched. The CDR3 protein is CASSTGQGNTEAFF. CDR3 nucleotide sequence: TGTGCCAGCAGCACCGGACAGGGGAATACTGAAGCTTTCTTT.

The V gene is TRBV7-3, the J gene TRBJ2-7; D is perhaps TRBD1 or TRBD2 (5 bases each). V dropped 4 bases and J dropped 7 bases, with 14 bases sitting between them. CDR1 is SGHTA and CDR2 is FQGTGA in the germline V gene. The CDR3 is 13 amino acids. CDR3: CASSSGTVYEQYF. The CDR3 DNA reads TGTGCCAGCAGCTCCGGGACGGTTTATGAGCAGTACTTC.

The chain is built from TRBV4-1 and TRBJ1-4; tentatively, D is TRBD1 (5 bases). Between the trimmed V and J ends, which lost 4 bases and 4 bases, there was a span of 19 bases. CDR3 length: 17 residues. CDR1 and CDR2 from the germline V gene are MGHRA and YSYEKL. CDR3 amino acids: CASSPKTFDRGNEKLFF. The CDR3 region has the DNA TGCGCCAGCAGCCCTAAAACATTTGACAGAGGTAATGAAAAACTGTTTTTT.

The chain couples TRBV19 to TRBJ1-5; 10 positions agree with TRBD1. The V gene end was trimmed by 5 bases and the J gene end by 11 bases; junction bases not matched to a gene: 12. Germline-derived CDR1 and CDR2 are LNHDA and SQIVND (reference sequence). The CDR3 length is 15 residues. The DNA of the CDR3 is TGTGCCAGTAGTGTCGGGACAGGGGCTTCCTCGACCCAGCATTTT. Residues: CASSVGTGASSTQHF. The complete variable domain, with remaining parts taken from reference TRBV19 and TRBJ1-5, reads DGGITQSPKYLFRKEGQNVTLSCEQNLNHDAMYWYRQDPGQGLRLIYYSQIVNDFQKGDIAEGYSVSREKKESFPLTVTSAQKNPTAFYLCASSVGTGASSTQHFGDGTRLSIL.

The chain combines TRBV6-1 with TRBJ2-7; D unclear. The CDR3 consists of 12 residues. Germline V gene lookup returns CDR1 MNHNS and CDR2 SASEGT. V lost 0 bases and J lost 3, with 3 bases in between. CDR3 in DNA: TGTGCCAGCAGTGAAGCTTTCTACGAGCAGTACTTC. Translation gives CASSEAFYEQYF.

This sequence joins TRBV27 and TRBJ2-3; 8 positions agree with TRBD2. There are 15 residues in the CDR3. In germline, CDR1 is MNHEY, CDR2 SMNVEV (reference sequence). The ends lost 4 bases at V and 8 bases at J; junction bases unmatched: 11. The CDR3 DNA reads TGTGCCAGCAGTTCCGGGGGGGCAGAATCAGGTACGCAGTATTTT. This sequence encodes CASSSGGAESGTQYF.

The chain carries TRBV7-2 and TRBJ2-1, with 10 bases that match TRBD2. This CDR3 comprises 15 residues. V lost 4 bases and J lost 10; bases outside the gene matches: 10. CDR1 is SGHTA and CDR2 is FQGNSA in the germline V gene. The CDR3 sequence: CASSSPLAGVKEQFF. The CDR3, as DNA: TGTGCCAGCAGCTCCCCGCTAGCGGGAGTAAAAGAGCAGTTCTTC.

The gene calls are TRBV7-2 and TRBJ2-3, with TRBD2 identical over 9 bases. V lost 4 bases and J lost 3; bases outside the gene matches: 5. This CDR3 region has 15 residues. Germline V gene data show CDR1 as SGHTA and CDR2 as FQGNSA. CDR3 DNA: TGTGCCAGCAGCTATAGCGGGAGAAGTACAGATACGCAGTATTTT. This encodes CASSYSGRSTDTQYF.

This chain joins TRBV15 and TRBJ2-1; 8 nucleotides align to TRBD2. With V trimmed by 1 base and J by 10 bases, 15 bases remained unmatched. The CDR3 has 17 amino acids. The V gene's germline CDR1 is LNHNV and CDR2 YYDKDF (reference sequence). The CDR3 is CATSRGSEAGVSEEQFF. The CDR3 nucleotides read TGTGCCACCAGCAGAGGATCTGAAGCGGGAGTTTCTGAGGAGCAGTTCTTC.

CDR3 nucleotides: TGCGCCAGCAGCCGGACAGGGAGGTCGAAGGACATTCAGTACTTC. This gives the protein CASSRTGRSKDIQYF. V is TRBV5-1 and J is TRBJ2-4; 8 bases agree with TRBD1. After removal of 4 bases from V and 8 bases from J, the junction contained 11 bases not matched to a gene. Looked up from germline, CDR1 is SGHRS and CDR2 is YFSETQ. This CDR3 is 15 amino acids long.

CDR3: CASSEERGKGNSPLHF. CDR3 nucleotides: TGTGCCAGCAGTGAAGAGAGGGGAAAGGGTAATTCACCCCTCCACTTT. The chain carries TRBV2 and TRBJ1-6; D perhaps matches TRBD1 (5 bases). V lost 1 base to trimming and J lost 6 bases, with 13 bases between them. Germline V CDR1 and CDR2: SNHLY, FYNNEI. The CDR3 has 16 amino acids.

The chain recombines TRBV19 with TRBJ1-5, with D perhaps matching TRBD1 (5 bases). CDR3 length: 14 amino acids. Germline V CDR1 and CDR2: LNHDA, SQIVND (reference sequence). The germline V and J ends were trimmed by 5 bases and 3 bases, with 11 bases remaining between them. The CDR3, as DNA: TGTGCCAGTAGTGTCGACAGATTCAATCAGCCCCAGCATTTT. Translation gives CASSVDRFNQPQHF.

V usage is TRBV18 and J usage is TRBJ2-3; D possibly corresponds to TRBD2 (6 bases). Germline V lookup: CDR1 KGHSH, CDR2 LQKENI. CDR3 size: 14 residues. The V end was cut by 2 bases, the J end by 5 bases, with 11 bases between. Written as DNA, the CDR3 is TGTGCCAGCTCACCAACGGGGGACGGAGATACGCAGTATTTT. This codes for CASSPTGDGDTQYF.

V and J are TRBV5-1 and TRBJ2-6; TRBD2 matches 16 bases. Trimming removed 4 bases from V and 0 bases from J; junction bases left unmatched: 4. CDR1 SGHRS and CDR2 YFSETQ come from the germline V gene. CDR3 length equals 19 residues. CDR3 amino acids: CASSLGTSGRGSGANVLTF. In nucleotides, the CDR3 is TGCGCCAGCAGCCTAGGGACTAGCGGGAGGGGCTCTGGGGCCAACGTCCTGACTTTC.

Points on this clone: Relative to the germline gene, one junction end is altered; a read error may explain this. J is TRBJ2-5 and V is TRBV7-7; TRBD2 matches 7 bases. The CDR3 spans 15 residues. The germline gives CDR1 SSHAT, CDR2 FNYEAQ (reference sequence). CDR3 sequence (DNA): TGTGCTAGCAGCTTAGGGCGGGAGCTCGGGGAGACCCAGTACTTC. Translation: CASSLGRELGETQYF.

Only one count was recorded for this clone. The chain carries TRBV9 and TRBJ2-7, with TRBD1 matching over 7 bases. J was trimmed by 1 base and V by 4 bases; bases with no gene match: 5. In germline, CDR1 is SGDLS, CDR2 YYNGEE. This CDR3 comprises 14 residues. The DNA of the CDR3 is TGTGCCAGCAGCCCCGGACAGGTGTCCTACGAGCAGTACTTC. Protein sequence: CASSPGQVSYEQYF.

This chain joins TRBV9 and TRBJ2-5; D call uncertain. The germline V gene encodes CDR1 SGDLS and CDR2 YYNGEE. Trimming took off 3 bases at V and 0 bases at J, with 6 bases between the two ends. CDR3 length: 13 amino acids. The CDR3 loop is CASSGRYQETQYF. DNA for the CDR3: TGTGCCAGCAGCGGCAGATACCAAGAGACCCAGTACTTC.

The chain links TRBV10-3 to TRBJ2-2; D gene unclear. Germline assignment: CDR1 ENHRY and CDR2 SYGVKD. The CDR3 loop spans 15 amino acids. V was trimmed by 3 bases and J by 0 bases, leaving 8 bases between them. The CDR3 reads CAISDKLPNTGELFF. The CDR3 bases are TGTGCCATCAGTGACAAACTACCGAACACCGGGGAGCTGTTTTTT.

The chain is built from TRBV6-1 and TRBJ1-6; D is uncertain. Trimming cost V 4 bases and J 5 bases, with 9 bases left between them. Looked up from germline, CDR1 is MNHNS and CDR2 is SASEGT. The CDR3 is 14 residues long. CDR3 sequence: CASSVLGNNSPLHF. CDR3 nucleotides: TGTGCCAGCAGTGTTTTGGGCAATAATTCACCCCTCCACTTT.

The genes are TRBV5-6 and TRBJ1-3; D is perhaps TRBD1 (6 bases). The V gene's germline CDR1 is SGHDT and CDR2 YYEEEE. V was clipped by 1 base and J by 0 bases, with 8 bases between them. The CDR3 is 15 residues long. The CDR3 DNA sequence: TGTGCCAGCAGCTTGCCGGACAGCTCTGGAAACACCATATATTTT. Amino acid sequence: CASSLPDSSGNTIYF.

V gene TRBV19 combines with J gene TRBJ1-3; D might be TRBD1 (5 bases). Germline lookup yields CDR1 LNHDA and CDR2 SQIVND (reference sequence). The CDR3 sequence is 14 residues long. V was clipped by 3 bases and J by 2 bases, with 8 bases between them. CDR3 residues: CASSMLGPGNTIYF. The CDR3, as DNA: TGTGCCAGTAGTATGTTGGGACCTGGAAACACCATATATTTT.